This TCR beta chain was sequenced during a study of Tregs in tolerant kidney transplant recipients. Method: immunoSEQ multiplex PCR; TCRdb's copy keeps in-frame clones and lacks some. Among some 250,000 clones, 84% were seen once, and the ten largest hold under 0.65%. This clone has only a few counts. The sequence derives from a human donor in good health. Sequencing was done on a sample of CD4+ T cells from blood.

The CDR3 sequence is CASSGIPPEAFF. The DNA for the CDR3 is TGTGCCAGCAGTGGGATACCCCCTGAAGCTTTCTTT. V is TRBV6-1 and J is TRBJ1-1; D uncertain. Germline lookup yields CDR1 MNHNS and CDR2 SASEGT. Trimming stripped 4 bases from V and 6 bases from J, with 9 bases between. The CDR3 contains 12 residues.